The clone carrying this T cell receptor (beta chain) occurred a few times. The germline gene is not matched at one end of the junction; a read error may be the cause. These data come from a study of blood T cells in healthy people across ages. As for the study in general: Template switching caught about one barcoded beta molecule for each two T cells.

The use of a sample-barcoded 5' primer and a J-beta primer mix characterized a second PCR of about 7 to 12 cycles. TCRdb fed the 5' RACE reads into MiXCR, producing one record per CDR3 protein. This sample carries about 720,000 distinct CDR3 sequences, approximately 22% of them seen once, and the ten largest clones take approximately 20%. Each sample had at least 6.5 million PBMCs isolated. The CDR3 covers 15 residues. Looked up from germline, CDR1 is LNHDA and CDR2 is SQIVND (reference sequence). The sequenced sample consisted of blood. This TCR came from a man between 65 and 85 years old in good health. The rearrangement joins TRBV19 to TRBJ1-2; 7 bases fit TRBD1. Here the CDR3 reads CASSILTGRAYGYTF. The CDR3 coding sequence is TGCGCCAGTAGTATACTGACAGGGAGAGCGTATGGCTACACCTTC.